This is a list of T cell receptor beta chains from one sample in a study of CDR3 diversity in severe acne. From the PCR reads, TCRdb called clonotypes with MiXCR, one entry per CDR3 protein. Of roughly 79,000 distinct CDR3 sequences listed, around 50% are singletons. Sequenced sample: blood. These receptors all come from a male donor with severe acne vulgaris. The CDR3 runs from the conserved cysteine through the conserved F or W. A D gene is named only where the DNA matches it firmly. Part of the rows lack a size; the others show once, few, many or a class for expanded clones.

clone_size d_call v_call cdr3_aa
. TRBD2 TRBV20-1 CSASTSGRVRNEVQFF
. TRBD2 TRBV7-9 CASSLDSVGLAGSRSYEQYF
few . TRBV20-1 CSSGLPGYEQYF
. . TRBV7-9 CASSPPTGRDTQYF
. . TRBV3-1 CASSQELGRGSYNEQFF
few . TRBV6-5 CASSPGATNQPQHF
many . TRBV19 CASSIGTGTNNEQFF
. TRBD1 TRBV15 CATSRRQGANSPLHF
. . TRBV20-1 CSASRPGNTEAFF
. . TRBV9 CASSWGGEGNYGYTF
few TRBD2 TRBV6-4 CASSGNPGGDLDEQFF
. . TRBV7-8 CASRASSQETQYF
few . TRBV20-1 CSSLGGSEAFF
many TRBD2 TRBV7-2 CASTAAGGWNEQFF
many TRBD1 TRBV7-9 CASSLGQGSDDYEQYF
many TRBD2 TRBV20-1 CSATTSGRAYEQYF
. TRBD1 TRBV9 CASIDRASNYGYTF
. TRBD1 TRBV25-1 CASSLEGGAGANVLTF
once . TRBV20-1 CSASGFPGKDYTF
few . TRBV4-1 CASGPLTGELFF
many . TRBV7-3 CASSLSGNNSPLHF
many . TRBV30 CAWNPITGELFF
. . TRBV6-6 CASSSGTLNQPQHF
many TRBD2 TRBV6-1 CASSRGGNEQFF
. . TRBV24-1 CATRSESSSDTQYF
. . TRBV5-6 CASSLDRQGDGYNSPLHF
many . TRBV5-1 CASSFFGGVGSYEQYF
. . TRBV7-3 CASSLSTSGELFF
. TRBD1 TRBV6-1 CASSSDTPGQGNQPQHF
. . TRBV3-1 CASSLPDQPQHF
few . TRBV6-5 CASSYRIQGYKTQYF
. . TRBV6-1 CASSEGRGELFF
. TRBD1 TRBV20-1 CSAEGQGNEKLFF
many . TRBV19 CASSELTGTLATDTQYF
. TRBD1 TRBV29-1 CSVRDRGHYEQYF
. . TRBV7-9 CASSLVIGGASGSPLHF
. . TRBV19 CASSIAGMADTQYF
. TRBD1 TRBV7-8 CASSIDRVNYEQYF
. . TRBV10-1 CASRQDTGELFF
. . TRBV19 CASSIPSYREASNTGELFF
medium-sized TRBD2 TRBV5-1 CASSGGTSGYDEQYF
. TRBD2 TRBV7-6 CASSGGTSHTGELFF
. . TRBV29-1 CSVDGRDGDYEQYF